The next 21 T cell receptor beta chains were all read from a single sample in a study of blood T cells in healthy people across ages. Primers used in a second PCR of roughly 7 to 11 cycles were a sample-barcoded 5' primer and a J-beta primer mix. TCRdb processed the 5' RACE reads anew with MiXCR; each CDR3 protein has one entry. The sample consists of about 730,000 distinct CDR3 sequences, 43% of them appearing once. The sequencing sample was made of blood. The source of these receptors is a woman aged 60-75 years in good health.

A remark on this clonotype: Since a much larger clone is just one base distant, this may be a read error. The CDR3 DNA reads as TGCAGTTTTCCCAACGGCGGGGGGGCAGGGTTCTACAATGAGCAGTACTTC. It codes for CSFPNGGGAGFYNEQYF. The J gene is TRBJ2-1, the V gene TRBV20-1; 9 bases agree with TRBD2. The end of the DNA aligns better with TRBJ2-7, so the J call may be wrong. Germline V lookup: CDR1 DFQATT, CDR2 SNEGSKA (reference sequence). The CDR3 totals 17 residues.

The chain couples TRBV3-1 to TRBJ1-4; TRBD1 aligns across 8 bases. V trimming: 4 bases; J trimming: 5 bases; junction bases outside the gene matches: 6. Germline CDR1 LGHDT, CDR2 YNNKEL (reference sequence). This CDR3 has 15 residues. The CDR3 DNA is TGTGCCAGCAGCCCTAGGACAGGGACAAATGAAAAACTGTTTTTT. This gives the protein CASSPRTGTNEKLFF.

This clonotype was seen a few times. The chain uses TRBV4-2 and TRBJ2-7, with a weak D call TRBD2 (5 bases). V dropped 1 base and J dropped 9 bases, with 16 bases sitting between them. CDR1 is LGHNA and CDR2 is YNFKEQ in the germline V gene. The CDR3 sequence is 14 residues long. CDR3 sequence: CASSQGLAEAAQYF. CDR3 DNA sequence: TGTGCCAGCAGCCAAGGGCTAGCAGAAGCGGCGCAGTACTTC.

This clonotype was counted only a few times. CDR3 region: CAWSAGGSQPQHF. Written as DNA, the CDR3 is TGTGCCTGGAGTGCGGGAGGCAGTCAGCCCCAGCATTTT. The V and J genes are TRBV30 and TRBJ1-5; D is unclear. The CDR3 runs to 13 residues. CDR1 is GTSNPN and CDR2 is SVGIG in the germline V gene (reference sequence). V lost 1 base and J lost 6, with 10 bases in between.

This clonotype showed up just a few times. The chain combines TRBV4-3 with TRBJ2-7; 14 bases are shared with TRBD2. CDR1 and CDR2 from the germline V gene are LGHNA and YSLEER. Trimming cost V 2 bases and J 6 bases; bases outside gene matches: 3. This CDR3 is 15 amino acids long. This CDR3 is CASSQRLAGGLEQYF. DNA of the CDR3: TGCGCCAGCAGCCAAAGACTAGCGGGAGGGCTCGAGCAGTACTTC.

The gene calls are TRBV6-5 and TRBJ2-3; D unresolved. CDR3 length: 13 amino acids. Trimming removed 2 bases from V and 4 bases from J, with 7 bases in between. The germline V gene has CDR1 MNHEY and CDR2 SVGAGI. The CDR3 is CASSYAGPDTQYF. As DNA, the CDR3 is TGTGCCAGCAGTTACGCAGGCCCAGATACGCAGTATTTT.

DNA of the CDR3: TGTGCCGGGAGTAGCGGGGGGGACTACAATGAGCAGTTCTTC. This encodes CAGSSGGDYNEQFF. The gene calls are TRBV19 and TRBJ2-1; 11 nucleotides match TRBD2. The CDR3 extends over 14 amino acids. V was pared by 11 bases and J by 3 bases, with 6 bases of the junction left unmatched. Germline V gene sequence: CDR1 LNHDA, CDR2 SQIVND (reference sequence).

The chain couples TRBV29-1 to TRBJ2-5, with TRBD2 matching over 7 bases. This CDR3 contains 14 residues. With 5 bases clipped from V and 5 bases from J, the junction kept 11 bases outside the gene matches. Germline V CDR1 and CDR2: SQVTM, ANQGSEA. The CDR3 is CSVQRAGTGETQYF. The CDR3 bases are TGCAGCGTTCAGCGAGCGGGGACTGGGGAGACCCAGTACTTC.

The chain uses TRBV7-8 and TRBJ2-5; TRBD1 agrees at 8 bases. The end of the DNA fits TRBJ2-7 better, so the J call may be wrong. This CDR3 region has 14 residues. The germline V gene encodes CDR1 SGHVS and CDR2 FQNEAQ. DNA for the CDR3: TGTGCCAGCAGCACCAAGACAGGGGACAGCGAGCAGTACTTC. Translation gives CASSTKTGDSEQYF.

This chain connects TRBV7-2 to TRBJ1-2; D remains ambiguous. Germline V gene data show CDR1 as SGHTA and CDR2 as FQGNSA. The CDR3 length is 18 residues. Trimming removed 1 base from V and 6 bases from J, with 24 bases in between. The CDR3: CASSLEPWSLQGDHGYTF. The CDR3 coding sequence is TGTGCCAGCAGCTTAGAGCCTTGGTCCCTCCAAGGAGACCATGGCTACACCTTC.

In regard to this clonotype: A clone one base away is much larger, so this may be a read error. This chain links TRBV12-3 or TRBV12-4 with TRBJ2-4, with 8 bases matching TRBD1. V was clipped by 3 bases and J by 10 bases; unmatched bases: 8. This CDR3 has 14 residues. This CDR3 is CASSFEGQGGIQYF. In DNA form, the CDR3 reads TGTGCCAGCAGTTTTGAAGGACAGGGTGGTATTCAGTACTTC.

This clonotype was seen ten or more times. In DNA, the CDR3 is TGTGCCAGCCGGGCAGGAGCGTCGGCTAAAGCGCTCTACGAGCAGTACTTC. Translated: CASRAGASAKALYEQYF. J is TRBJ2-7 and V is TRBV6-2 or TRBV6-3; D not certain. The ends were cut back, 8 bases at V and 3 bases at J, with 26 bases in the middle. CDR1 is MNHEY and CDR2 is SVGEGT in the germline V gene. There are 17 residues in the CDR3.

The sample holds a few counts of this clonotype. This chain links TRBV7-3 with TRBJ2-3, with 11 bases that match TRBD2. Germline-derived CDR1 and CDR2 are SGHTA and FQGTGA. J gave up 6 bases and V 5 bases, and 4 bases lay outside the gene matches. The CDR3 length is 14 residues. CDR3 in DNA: TGTGCCAGCAGCCCTTCTAGCGGGGGGGATACGCAGTATTTT. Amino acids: CASSPSSGGDTQYF.

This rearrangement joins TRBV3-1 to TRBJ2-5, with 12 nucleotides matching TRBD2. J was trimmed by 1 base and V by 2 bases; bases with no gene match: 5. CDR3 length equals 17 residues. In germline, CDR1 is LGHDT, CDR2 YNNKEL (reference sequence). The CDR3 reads CASSQPGTSGFQETQYF. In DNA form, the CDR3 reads TGTGCCAGCAGCCAACCCGGGACTAGCGGGTTCCAAGAGACCCAGTACTTC.

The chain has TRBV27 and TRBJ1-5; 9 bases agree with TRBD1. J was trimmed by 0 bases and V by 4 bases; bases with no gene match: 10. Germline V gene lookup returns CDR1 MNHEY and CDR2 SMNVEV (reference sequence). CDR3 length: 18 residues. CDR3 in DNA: TGTGCCAGCAGTTCTCTTAGGACAGGGGTCCATAGCAATCAGCCCCAGCATTTT. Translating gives CASSSLRTGVHSNQPQHF.

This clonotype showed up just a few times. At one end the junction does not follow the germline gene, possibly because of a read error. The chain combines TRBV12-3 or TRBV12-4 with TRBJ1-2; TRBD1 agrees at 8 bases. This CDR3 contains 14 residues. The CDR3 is CASSVARQGAGYTF. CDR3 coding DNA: TGTGCCAGCAGTGTAGCGCGGCAGGGGGCAGGCTACACCTTC.

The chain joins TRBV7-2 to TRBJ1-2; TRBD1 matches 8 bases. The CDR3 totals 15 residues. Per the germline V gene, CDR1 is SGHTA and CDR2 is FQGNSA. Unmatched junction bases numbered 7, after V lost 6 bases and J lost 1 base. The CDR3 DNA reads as TGTGCCAGCAGTGCCGGGACAGGTGATAACTATGGCTACACCTTC. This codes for CASSAGTGDNYGYTF.

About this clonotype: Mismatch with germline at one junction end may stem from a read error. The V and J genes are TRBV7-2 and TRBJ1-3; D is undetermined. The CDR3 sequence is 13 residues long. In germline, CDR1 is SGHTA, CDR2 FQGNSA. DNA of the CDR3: TGTGCCAGCCGCTTGGTTGGCGGAAACACCATATATTTT. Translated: CASRLVGGNTIYF.

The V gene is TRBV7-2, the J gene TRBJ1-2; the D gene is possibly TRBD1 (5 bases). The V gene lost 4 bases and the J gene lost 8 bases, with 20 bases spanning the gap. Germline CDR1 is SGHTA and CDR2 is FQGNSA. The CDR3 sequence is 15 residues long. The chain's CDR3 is CASSWLGDSLGGYTF. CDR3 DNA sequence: TGTGCCAGCAGCTGGTTAGGGGACTCTCTCGGGGGCTACACCTTC.

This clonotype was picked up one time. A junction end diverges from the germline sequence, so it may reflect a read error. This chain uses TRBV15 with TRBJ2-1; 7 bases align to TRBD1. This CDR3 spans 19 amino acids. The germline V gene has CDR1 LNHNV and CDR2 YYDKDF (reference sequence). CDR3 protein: CATRRDLFSRDRANNEQFF. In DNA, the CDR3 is TGTGCCACCCGCAGAGATCTATTTTCACGCGACAGGGCGAACAATGAGCAGTTCTTC. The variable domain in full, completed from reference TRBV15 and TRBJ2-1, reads DAMVIQNPRYQVTQFGKPVTLSCSQTLNHNVMYWYQQKSSQAPKLLFHYYDKDFNNEADTPDNFQSRRPNTSFCFLDIRSPGLGDTAMYLCATRRDLFSRDRANNEQFFGPGTRLTVL.

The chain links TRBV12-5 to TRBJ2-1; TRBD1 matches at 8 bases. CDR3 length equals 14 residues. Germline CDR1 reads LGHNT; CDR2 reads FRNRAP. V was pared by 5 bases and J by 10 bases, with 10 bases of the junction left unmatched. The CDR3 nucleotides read TGTGCTAGTGGTCCCGGACAGGGTTTGGGGGAGCAGTTCTTC. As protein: CASGPGQGLGEQFF. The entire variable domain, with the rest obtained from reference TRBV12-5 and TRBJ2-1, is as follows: DARVTQTPRHKVTEMGQEVTMRCQPILGHNTVFWYRQTMMQGLELLAYFRNRAPLDDSGMPKDRFSAEMPDATLATLKIQPSEPRDSAVYFCASGPGQGLGEQFFGPGTRLTVL.